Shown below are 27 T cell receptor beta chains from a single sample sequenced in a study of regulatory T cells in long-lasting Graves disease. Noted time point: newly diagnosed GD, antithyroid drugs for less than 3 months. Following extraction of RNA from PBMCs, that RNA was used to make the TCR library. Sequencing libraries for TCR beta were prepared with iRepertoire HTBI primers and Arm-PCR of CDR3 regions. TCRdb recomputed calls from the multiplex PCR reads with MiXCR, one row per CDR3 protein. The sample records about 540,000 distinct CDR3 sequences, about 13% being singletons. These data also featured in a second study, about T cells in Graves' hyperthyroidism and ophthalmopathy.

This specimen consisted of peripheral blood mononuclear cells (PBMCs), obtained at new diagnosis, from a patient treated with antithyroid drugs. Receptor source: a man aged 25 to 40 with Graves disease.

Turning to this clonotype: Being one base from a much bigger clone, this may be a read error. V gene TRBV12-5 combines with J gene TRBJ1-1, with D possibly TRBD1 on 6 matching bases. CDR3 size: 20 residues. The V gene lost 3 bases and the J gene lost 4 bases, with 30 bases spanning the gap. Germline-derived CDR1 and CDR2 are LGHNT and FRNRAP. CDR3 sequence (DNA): TGTGCTAGTGGTTTTGACGACGTTGCATGGGGGCCCGCCCGAGGCACTGAAGCTTTCTTT. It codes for CASGFDDVAWGPARGTEAFF. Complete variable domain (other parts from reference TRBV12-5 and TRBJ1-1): DARVTQTPRHKVTEMGQEVTMRCQPILGHNTVFWYRQTMMQGLELLAYFRNRAPLDDSGMPKDRFSAEMPDATLATLKIQPSEPRDSAVYFCASGFDDVAWGPARGTEAFFGQGTRLTVV.

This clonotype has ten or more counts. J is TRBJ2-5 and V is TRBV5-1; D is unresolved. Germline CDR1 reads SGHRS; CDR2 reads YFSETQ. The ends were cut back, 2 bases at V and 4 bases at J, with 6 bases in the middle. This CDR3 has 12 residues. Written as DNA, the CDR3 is TGCGCCAGCAGCTTCGAGGTAGAGACCCAGTACTTC. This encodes CASSFEVETQYF.

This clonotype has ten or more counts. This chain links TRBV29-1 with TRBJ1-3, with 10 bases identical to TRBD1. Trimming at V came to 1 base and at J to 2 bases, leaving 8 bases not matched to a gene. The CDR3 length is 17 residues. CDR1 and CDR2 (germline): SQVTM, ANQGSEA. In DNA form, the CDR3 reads TGCAGCGTTGAAGGGGGACCGGGACAGGGGACTGGAAACACCATATATTTT. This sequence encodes CSVEGGPGQGTGNTIYF. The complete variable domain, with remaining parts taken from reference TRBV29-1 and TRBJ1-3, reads SAVISQKPSRDICQRGTSLTIQCQVDSQVTMMFWYRQQPGQSLTLIATANQGSEATYESGFVIDKFPISRPNLTFSTLTVSNMSPEDSSIYLCSVEGGPGQGTGNTIYFGEGSWLTVV.

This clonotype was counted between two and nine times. This CDR3 is CASSVAGGIKSGELFF. CDR3 bases: TGTGCCAGCAGCGTAGCTGGCGGGATCAAATCCGGGGAGCTGTTTTTT. This chain joins TRBV9 and TRBJ2-2; D perhaps matches TRBD2 (6 bases). The CDR3 has 16 residues. Germline V CDR1 and CDR2: SGDLS, YYNGEE. V was cut by 0 bases and J by 6 bases, with 15 bases left in between.

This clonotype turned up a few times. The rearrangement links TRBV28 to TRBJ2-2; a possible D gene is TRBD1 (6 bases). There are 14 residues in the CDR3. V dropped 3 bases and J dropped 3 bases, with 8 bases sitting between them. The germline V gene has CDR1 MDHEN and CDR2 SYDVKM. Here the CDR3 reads CASSFSGDTGELFF. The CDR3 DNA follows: TGTGCCAGCAGTTTCTCAGGGGACACCGGGGAGCTGTTTTTT.

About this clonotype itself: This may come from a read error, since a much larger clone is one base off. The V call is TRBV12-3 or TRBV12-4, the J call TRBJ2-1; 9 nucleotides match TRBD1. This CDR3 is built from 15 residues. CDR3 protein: CASGFPGTGLNEQFF. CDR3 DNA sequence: TGTGCCAGCGGTTTTCCCGGGACAGGGTTGAATGAGCAGTTCTTC.

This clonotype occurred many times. In nucleotides, the CDR3 is TGCAGCGTTACTACAGTGACCTCCTACGAGCAGTACTTC. The encoded protein is CSVTTVTSYEQYF. The V and J genes are TRBV29-1 and TRBJ2-7; no firm D call. The CDR3 covers 13 residues. The germline gives CDR1 SQVTM, CDR2 ANQGSEA. Deletions cut 5 bases from V and 0 bases from J, with 11 bases between.

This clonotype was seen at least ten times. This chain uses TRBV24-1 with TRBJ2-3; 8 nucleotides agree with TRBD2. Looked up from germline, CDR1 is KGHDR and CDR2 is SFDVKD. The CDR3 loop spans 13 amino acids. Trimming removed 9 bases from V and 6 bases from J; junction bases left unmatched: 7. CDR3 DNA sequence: TGTGCCACCGGAGCGGGAGTTTTGGATACGCAGTATTTT. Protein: CATGAGVLDTQYF.

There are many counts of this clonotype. The CDR3, as DNA: TGTGCCAGCAGCTTAGAGCAATGGACAGCCCGGGGTTCACCCCTCCACTTT. This encodes CASSLEQWTARGSPLHF. J is TRBJ1-6 and V is TRBV7-6; weak D call: TRBD1 (6 bases). Germline V gene sequence: CDR1 SGHVS, CDR2 FNYEAQ. The V gene lost 1 base and the J gene lost 9 bases, with 19 bases spanning the gap. The CDR3 totals 17 residues.

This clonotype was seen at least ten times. For the CDR3, the DNA is TGTGCCAGCAGCCATCCCGGGACAGGGTCAGAGACCCAGTACTTC. It codes for CASSHPGTGSETQYF. The rearrangement uses TRBV3-1 and TRBJ2-5, with TRBD1 matching 9 bases. The germline CDR1 and CDR2 sequences are LGHDT and YNNKEL (reference sequence). The CDR3 consists of 15 residues. Unmatched junction bases numbered 6, after V lost 3 bases and J lost 4 bases.

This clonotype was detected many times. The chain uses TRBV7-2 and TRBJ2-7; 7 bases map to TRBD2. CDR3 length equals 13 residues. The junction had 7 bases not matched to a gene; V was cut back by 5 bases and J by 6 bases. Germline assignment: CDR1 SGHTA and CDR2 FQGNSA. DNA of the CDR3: TGTGCCAGCAGCCGGGGAGGGCTCCGCGAGCAGTACTTC. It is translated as CASSRGGLREQYF.

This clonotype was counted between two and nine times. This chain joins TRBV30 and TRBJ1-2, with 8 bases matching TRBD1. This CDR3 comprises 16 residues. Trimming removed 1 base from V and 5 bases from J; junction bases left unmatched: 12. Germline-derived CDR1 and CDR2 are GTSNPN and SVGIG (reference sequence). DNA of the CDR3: TGTGCCTGGAGTGATGGACAGGGCAGACCTTTATATGGCTACACCTTC. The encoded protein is CAWSDGQGRPLYGYTF.

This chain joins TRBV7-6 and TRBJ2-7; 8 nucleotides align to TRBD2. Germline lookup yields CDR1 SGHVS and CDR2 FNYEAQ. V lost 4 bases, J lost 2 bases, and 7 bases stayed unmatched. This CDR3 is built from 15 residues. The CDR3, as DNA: TGTGCCAGCAGCTCCGGGAGGGGCGGGCCCTACGAGCAGTACTTC. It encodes CASSSGRGGPYEQYF.

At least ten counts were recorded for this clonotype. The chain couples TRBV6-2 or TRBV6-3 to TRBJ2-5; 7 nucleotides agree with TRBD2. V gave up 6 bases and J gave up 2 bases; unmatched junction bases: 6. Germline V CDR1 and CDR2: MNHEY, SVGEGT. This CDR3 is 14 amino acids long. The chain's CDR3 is CASRRGGIQETQYF. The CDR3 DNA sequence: TGTGCCAGCAGGAGGGGAGGGATACAAGAGACCCAGTACTTC.

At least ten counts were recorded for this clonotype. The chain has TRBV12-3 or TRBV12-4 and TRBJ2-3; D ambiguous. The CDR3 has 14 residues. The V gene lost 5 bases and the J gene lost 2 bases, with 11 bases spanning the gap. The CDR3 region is CASSPGRDTDTQYF. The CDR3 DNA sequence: TGTGCCAGCAGTCCGGGCCGAGACACAGATACGCAGTATTTT.

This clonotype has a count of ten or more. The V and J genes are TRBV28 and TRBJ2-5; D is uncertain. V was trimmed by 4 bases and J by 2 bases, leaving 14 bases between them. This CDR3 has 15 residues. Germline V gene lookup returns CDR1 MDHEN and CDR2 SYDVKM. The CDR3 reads CASSSLSLPQETQYF. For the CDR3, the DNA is TGTGCCAGCAGTTCACTCTCCCTACCACAAGAGACCCAGTACTTC. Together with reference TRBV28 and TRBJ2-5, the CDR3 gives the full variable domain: DVKVTQSSRYLVKRTGEKVFLECVQDMDHENMFWYRQDPGLGLRLIYFSYDVKMKEKGDIPEGYSVSREKKERFSLILESASTNQTSMYLCASSSLSLPQETQYFGPGTRLLVL.

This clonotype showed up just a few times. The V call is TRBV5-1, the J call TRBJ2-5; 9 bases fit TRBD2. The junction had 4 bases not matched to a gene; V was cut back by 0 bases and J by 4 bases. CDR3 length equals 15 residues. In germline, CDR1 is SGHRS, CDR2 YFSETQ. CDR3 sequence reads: CASSLGAREGETQYF. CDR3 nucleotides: TGCGCCAGCAGCTTGGGCGCGCGGGAGGGAGAGACCCAGTACTTC. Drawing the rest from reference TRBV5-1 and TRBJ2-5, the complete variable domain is KAGVTQTPRYLIKTRGQQVTLSCSPISGHRSVSWYQQTPGQGLQFLFEYFSETQRNKGNFPGRFSGRQFSNSRSEMNVSTLELGDSALYLCASSLGAREGETQYFGPGTRLLVL.

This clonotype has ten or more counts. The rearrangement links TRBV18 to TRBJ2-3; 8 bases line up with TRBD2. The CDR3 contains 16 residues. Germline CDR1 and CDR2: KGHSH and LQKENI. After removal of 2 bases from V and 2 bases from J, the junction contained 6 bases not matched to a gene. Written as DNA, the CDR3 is TGTGCCAGCTCACCAAAGCGGGAGTCGCCCACAGATACGCAGTATTTT. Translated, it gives CASSPKRESPTDTQYF.

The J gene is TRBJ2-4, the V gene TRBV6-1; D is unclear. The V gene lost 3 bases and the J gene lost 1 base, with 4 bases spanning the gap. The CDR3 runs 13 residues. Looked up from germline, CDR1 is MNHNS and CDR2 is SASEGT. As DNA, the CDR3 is TGTGCCAGCAGTGAGGTGGCCAAAAACATTCAGTACTTC. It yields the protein CASSEVAKNIQYF.

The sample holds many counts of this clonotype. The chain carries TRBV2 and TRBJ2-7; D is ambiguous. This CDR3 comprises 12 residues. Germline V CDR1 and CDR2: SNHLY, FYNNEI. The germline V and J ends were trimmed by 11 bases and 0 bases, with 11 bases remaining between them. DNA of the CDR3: TGTGCCGACGTTTCGAGCTCCTACGAGCAGTACTTC. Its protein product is CADVSSSYEQYF.

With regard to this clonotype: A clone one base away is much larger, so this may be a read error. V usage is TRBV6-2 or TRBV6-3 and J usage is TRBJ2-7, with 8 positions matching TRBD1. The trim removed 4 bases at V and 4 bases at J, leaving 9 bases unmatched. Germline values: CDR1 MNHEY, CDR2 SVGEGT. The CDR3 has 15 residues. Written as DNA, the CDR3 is TGTGCCAGCAGTTCCGGGACAGGCCTAAAATACGAGCAGTACTTC. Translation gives CASSSGTGLKYEQYF.

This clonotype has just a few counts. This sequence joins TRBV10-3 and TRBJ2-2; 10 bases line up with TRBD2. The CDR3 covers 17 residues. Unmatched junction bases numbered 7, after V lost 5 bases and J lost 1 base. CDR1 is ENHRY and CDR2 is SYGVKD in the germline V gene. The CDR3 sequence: CAISPTSGSQNTGELFF. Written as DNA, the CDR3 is TGTGCCATCAGTCCGACTAGCGGGTCACAGAACACCGGGGAGCTGTTTTTT.

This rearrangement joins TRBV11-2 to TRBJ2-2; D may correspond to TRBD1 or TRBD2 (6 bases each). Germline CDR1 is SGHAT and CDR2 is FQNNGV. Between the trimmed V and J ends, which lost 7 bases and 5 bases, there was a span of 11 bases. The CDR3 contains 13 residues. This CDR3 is CASNQGTTGELFF. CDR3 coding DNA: TGTGCCAGCAACCAGGGGACTACCGGGGAGCTGTTTTTT.

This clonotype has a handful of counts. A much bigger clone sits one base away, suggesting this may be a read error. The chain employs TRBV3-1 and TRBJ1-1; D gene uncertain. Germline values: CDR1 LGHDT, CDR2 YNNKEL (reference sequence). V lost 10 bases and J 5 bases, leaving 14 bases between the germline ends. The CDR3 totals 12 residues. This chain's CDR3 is CANTGTGTEAFF. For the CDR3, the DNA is TGTGCCAACACCGGAACGGGGACTGAAGCTTTCTTT.

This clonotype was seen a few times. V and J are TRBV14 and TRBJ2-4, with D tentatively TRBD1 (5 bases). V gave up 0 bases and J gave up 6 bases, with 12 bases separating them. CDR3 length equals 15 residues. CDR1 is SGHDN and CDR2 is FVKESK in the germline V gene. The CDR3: CASSQDRMQGNIQYF. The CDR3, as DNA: TGTGCCAGCAGCCAAGACCGCATGCAGGGAAACATTCAGTACTTC.

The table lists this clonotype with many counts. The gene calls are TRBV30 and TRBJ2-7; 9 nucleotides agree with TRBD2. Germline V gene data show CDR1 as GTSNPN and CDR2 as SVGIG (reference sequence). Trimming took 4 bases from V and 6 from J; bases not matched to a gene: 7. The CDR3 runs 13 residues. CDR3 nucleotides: TGTGCCTGGACATTGGCGGGAGGGCCCGAGCAGTACTTC. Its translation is CAWTLAGGPEQYF.

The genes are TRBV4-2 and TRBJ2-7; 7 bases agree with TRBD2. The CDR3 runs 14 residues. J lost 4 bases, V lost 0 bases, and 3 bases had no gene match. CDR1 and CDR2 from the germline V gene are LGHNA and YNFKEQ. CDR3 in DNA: TGTGCCAGCAGCCAAGATCACGGGGGGTACGAGCAGTACTTC. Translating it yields CASSQDHGGYEQYF.